A selection of T cell receptor beta chains follows, all from one sample in a study of T cells in localized non-small cell lung cancer. Sequencing used immunoSEQ multiplex PCR; TCRdb keeps in-frame clones, though not all of them. Among around 50,000 clones listed, just over 85% were seen once. Here the sequenced sample was peripheral blood, taken before any cancer treatment. These receptors all come from a woman between 35 and 75 years old with stage I lung adenocarcinoma. Both conserved end residues are part of each CDR3. Part of the rows lack a size; the others show once, few, many or a class for expanded clones.

clone_size j_call v_call cdr3_aa
- TRBJ2-5 TRBV7-6 CASSLAGETQYF
- TRBJ2-3 TRBV29-1 CSVVQGCTDTQYF
- TRBJ1-1 TRBV25-1 CASKDGTRNTEAFF
- TRBJ2-6 TRBV5-6 CASSPQLSGANVLTF
- TRBJ1-2 TRBV7-2 CASSLAFTGNYGYTF
- TRBJ2-3 TRBV29-1 CSDQQQGYTQYF
- TRBJ2-4 TRBV7-8 CASSLGASVIQYF
few TRBJ2-1 TRBV19 CASMGDSYNEQFF
once TRBJ2-2 TRBV5-1 CASSLPRGTGELFF
- TRBJ2-3 TRBV5-1 CASSSLAGLGDTQYF
- TRBJ2-7 TRBV10-3 CASSPRRDFHEQYF
- TRBJ1-4 TRBV27 CASISIIQTANEKLFF
- TRBJ1-5 TRBV7-2 CASSAQGSNQPQHF
- TRBJ2-1 TRBV6-5 CASSYGNRADNEQFF
- TRBJ2-2 TRBV11-2 CASSPPARTGELFF
- TRBJ1-5 TRBV5-1 CASSVGQGDQPQHF
- TRBJ1-5 TRBV19 CASSTSTISNQPQHF
- TRBJ2-7 TRBV4-3 CASSQDRGYEQYF
- TRBJ2-1 TRBV2 CASSEGYLPYNEQFF
- TRBJ1-1 TRBV6-1 CASSVTPREAFF
- TRBJ2-2 TRBV2 CASSEVQGATGELFF
- TRBJ1-6 TRBV7-2 CASSLVGQPNSPLHF